One and the same sample provided the 12 T cell receptor beta chains below, sequenced in a study of metastatic and nonmetastatic thyroid tumors. With MiXCR, TCRdb called clones anew from the PCR reads. Seen here are tens of thousands of clones, 36% observed once, and the top ten hold about a fifth. Prior to thyroid surgery, none of the patients had received any treatment. Sequenced input: blood. The receptors here all came from a male donor with papillary thyroid cancer or a benign thyroid nodule (not recorded which). Some clones in this sample may be carry-over from other donors' samples.

V is TRBV7-6 and J is TRBJ2-1; D is ambiguous. CDR3 length equals 14 residues. The germline V gene has CDR1 SGHVS and CDR2 FNYEAQ. Trimming left V 7 bases short and J 0 bases short, with 10 bases between. The CDR3 is CASIPSISYNEQFF. The DNA for the CDR3 is TGTGCCAGCATCCCGAGCATCTCCTACAATGAGCAGTTCTTC. The variable domain in full, completed from reference TRBV7-6 and TRBJ2-1, reads GAGVSQSPRYKVTKRGQDVALRCDPISGHVSLYWYRQALGQGPEFLTYFNYEAQQDKSGLPNDRFSAERPEGSISTLTIQRTEQRDSAMYRCASIPSISYNEQFFGPGTRLTVL.

This clone is classed as medium-sized. This chain joins TRBV6-2 or TRBV6-3 and TRBJ2-5, with 8 bases fitting TRBD1. V gave up 6 bases and J gave up 1 base; unmatched junction bases: 7. Germline V gives CDR1 MNHEY, CDR2 SVGEGT. This CDR3 has 15 amino acids. CDR3 protein: CASRPGQARQETQYF. The CDR3, as DNA: TGTGCCAGCAGACCGGGACAGGCACGCCAAGAGACCCAGTACTTC.

The chain is built from TRBV4-1 and TRBJ1-2; D remains ambiguous. Germline V gene data show CDR1 as MGHRA and CDR2 as YSYEKL. V shed 3 bases and J shed 6 bases, with 5 bases lying between them. The CDR3 loop spans 11 amino acids. CDR3 loop: CASSQGNGYTF. In nucleotides, the CDR3 is TGCGCCAGCAGCCAGGGTAATGGCTACACCTTC.

The chain links TRBV28 to TRBJ1-3, with D unclear. Germline assignment: CDR1 MDHEN and CDR2 SYDVKM. Trimming removed 3 bases from V and 5 bases from J, with 8 bases in between. This CDR3 comprises 13 residues. The CDR3 protein is CASSFRGRNTIYF. The CDR3 region has the DNA TGTGCCAGCAGTTTCCGAGGAAGAAACACCATATATTTT.

In this sample, this clone turned up once. The chain combines TRBV20-1 with TRBJ2-1; D possibly corresponds to TRBD2 (5 bases). The germline V gene has CDR1 DFQATT and CDR2 SNEGSKA (reference sequence). The CDR3 spans 11 residues. V lost 2 bases to trimming and J lost 10 bases, with 9 bases between them. This CDR3 reads CSARSAEEQFF. The CDR3 DNA reads TGCAGTGCTAGATCAGCGGAGGAGCAGTTCTTC.

By frequency in the sample, this clone is medium-sized. The chain employs TRBV6-1 and TRBJ2-3, with D perhaps matching TRBD1 (6 bases). Trimming stripped 6 bases from V and 3 bases from J, with 10 bases between. CDR1 is MNHNS, CDR2 SASEGT, per germline. The CDR3 length is 13 residues. CDR3 bases: TGTGCCAGCAGACCAGGGGCTACAGATACGCAGTATTTT. This gives the protein CASRPGATDTQYF.

By share, this clone counts as medium-sized. The CDR3 region is CSATYRAPGEQYF. The CDR3 DNA sequence: TGCAGTGCCACTTACAGGGCCCCGGGGGAGCAGTACTTC. The chain employs TRBV20-1 and TRBJ2-7, with D possibly being TRBD1 (6 bases). V shed 6 bases and J shed 7 bases, with 19 bases lying between them. Per the germline V gene, CDR1 is DFQATT and CDR2 is SNEGSKA (reference sequence). This CDR3 spans 13 amino acids.

This rearrangement joins TRBV20-1 to TRBJ2-7; 7 bases match TRBD1. This CDR3 has 14 amino acids. Germline trimming cut 6 bases from V and 1 base from J; bases unmatched to any gene: 9. Germline assignment: CDR1 DFQATT and CDR2 SNEGSKA (reference sequence). The CDR3 bases are TGCAGTGCGAGACAGGGTGGCCCATCCTACGAGCAGTACTTC. Translated, it gives CSARQGGPSYEQYF.

The CDR3 region has the DNA TGCAGTGCTAGACCCGGGAGAGCCGGGGAGCTGTTTTTT. It specifies CSARPGRAGELFF. The rearrangement links TRBV20-1 to TRBJ2-2; tentatively, D is TRBD2 (6 bases). The CDR3 extends over 13 amino acids. Between the trimmed V and J ends, which lost 2 bases and 6 bases, there was a span of 10 bases. CDR1 and CDR2 from the germline V gene are DFQATT and SNEGSKA (reference sequence).

The chain joins TRBV11-2 to TRBJ2-5; 13 bases are a match to TRBD2. The J segment lost 5 bases and the V segment lost 2 bases, leaving 5 bases of the junction unmatched. Germline V CDR1 and CDR2: SGHAT, FQNNGV. CDR3 size: 16 residues. Written as DNA, the CDR3 is TGTGCCAGCAGCTTACGGACTAGCGGGGGATGGGAGACCCAGTACTTC. This codes for CASSLRTSGGWETQYF.

The chain joins TRBV10-3 to TRBJ1-3, with D unclear. The CDR3 totals 15 residues. The V and J ends lost 2 bases and 1 base respectively, with 9 bases between them. The germline V gene has CDR1 ENHRY and CDR2 SYGVKD. The CDR3 loop reads CAISEEGVSGNTIYF. The CDR3 nucleotides are TGTGCCATCAGTGAGGAGGGAGTATCTGGAAACACCATATATTTT.

This rearrangement joins TRBV4-1 to TRBJ2-3; 8 positions agree with TRBD2. V lost 2 bases, J lost 2 bases, and 3 bases stayed unmatched. The CDR3 covers 15 residues. Germline V gene sequence: CDR1 MGHRA, CDR2 YSYEKL. The CDR3, as DNA: TGCGCCAGCAGCCAAATAGCGGGAACCACAGATACGCAGTATTTT. Its translation is CASSQIAGTTDTQYF.